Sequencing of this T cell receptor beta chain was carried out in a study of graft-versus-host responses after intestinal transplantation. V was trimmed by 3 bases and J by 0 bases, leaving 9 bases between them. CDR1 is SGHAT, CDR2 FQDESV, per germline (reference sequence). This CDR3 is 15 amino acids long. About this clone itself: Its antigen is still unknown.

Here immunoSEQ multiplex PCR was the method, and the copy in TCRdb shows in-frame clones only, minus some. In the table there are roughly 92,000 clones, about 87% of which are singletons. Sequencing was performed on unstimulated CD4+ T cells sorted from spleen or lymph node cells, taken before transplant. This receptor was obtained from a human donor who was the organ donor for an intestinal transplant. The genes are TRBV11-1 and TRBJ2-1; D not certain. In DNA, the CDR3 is TGTGCCAGCAGCTTCGTGGTGAGCTCCTACAATGAGCAGTTCTTC. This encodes CASSFVVSSYNEQFF.